The 7 T cell receptor beta chains presented below share a single source sample, sequenced in a study of siplizumab effects on memory and regulatory T cells. Data came from immunoSEQ multiplex PCR; TCRdb stores just in-frame clones and leaves some out. The sample has approximately 100,000 clones; about 90% are singletons. Material: non-Treg CD4+ T cells sorted from blood. The receptors originated from a human donor in good health.

The chain is built from TRBV7-9 and TRBJ2-1, with no clear D. Trimming took off 5 bases at V and 0 bases at J, with 14 bases between the two ends. This CDR3 region has 16 residues. The germline V gene encodes CDR1 SEHNR and CDR2 FQNEAQ (reference sequence). The CDR3: CASSRDLTSSYNEQFF. The CDR3 DNA reads TGTGCCAGCAGCCGTGATCTAACGAGCTCCTACAATGAGCAGTTCTTC.

The chain recombines TRBV6-6 with TRBJ1-2, with TRBD1 matching 7 bases. Germline CDR1 and CDR2: MNHNY and SVGAGI (reference sequence). The CDR3 consists of 15 residues. Trimming removed 8 bases from V and 5 bases from J; junction bases left unmatched: 14. CDR3 sequence reads: CASRMGGQPMYGYTF. The CDR3 nucleotides are TGTGCCAGCCGAATGGGGGGACAGCCGATGTATGGCTACACCTTC.

The CDR3 nucleotides are TGTGCTAGTGGTTTGGGCGTAACAGGGAACTATGGCTACACCTTC. Its protein product is CASGLGVTGNYGYTF. The genes are TRBV12-5 and TRBJ1-2, with D perhaps TRBD1 (6 bases). Deletions cut 1 base from V and 2 bases from J, with 11 bases between. This CDR3 contains 15 residues. Per germline, CDR1 LGHNT and CDR2 FRNRAP.

The chain uses TRBV4-1 and TRBJ1-1; no clear D. Germline assignment: CDR1 MGHRA and CDR2 YSYEKL. CDR3 length equals 13 residues. V was pared by 3 bases and J by 11 bases, with 16 bases between. The CDR3 DNA sequence: TGCGCCAGCAGCCAGGGAACAAGGAGGCCGGCTTTCTTT. Translated, it gives CASSQGTRRPAFF.

V and J are TRBV4-3 and TRBJ2-5; 9 bases line up with TRBD2. CDR1 and CDR2 from the germline V gene are LGHNA and YSLEER. The CDR3 sequence is 16 residues long. The junction had 7 bases not matched to a gene; V was cut back by 0 bases and J by 5 bases. CDR3 protein: CASSQEGGRAWETQYF. As DNA, the CDR3 is TGCGCCAGCAGCCAAGAAGGCGGGAGGGCCTGGGAGACCCAGTACTTC.

This clone was seen once. The chain couples TRBV30 to TRBJ2-7, with 7 bases fitting TRBD2. The germline gives CDR1 GTSNPN, CDR2 SVGIG (reference sequence). V was pared by 5 bases and J by 4 bases, with 8 bases of the junction left unmatched. The CDR3 contains 13 residues. The CDR3 reads CAWAREEGYEQYF. Here the CDR3 DNA reads TGTGCCTGGGCCCGGGAGGAGGGTTACGAGCAGTACTTC.

CDR3 sequence: CAWSPRGTGFEKLFF. CDR3 coding DNA: TGTGCCTGGAGTCCACGAGGGACAGGGTTCGAAAAACTGTTTTTT. The V and J genes are TRBV30 and TRBJ1-4; 9 positions agree with TRBD1. The V gene's germline CDR1 is GTSNPN and CDR2 SVGIG (reference sequence). With 2 bases clipped from V and 8 bases from J, the junction kept 9 bases outside the gene matches. This CDR3 has 15 residues. Together with reference TRBV30 and TRBJ1-4, the CDR3 gives the full variable domain: SQTIHQWPATLVQPVGSPLSLECTVEGTSNPNLYWYRQAAGRGLQLLFYSVGIGQISSEVPQNLSASRPQDRQFILSSKKLLLSDSGFYLCAWSPRGTGFEKLFFGSGTQLSVL.